This TCR beta chain is drawn from a study of blood T cell repertoires in COVID-19. Study background: PBMCs, B-cell-depleted T cells, or T cells provided the cDNA or gDNA that made up the material.

The repertoire was sequenced with immunoSEQ multiplex PCR; TCRdb's copy has only in-frame clones and lacks some. The sample lists 310,000 or so clones, approximately 88% seen once, with about 6% in the top ten. Germline values: CDR1 GTSNPN, CDR2 SVGIG (reference sequence). CDR3 size: 14 residues. V was pared by 4 bases and J by 8 bases, with 8 bases of the junction left unmatched. Enrolled through a virtual design, the participants were between roughly 18 and 95 years of age and came from about two dozen US areas. Source material: PBMCs or T cells enriched from blood (not recorded which). The sequence was collected from a woman aged 40-49 years who had recovered from COVID-19. This chain connects TRBV30 to TRBJ1-4; 9 nucleotides agree with TRBD1. The CDR3 region is CAWTEGQGSEKLFF. CDR3 sequence (DNA): TGTGCCTGGACTGAGGGACAGGGAAGCGAAAAACTGTTTTTT.